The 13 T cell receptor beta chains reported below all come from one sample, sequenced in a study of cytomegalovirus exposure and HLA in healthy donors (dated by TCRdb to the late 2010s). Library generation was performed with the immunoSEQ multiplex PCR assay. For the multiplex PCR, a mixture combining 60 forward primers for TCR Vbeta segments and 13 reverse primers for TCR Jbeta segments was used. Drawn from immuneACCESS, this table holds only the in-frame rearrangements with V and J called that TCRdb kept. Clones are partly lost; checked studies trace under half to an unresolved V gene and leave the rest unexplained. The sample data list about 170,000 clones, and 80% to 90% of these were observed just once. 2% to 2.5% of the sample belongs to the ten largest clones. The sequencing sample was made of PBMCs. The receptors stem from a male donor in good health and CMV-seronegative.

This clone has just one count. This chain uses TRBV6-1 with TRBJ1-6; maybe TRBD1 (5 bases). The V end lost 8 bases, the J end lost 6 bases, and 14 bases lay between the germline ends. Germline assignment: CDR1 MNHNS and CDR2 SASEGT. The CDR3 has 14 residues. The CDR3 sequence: CASGGALGNSPLHF. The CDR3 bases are TGTGCCAGCGGAGGGGCTTTAGGTAATTCACCCCTCCACTTT.

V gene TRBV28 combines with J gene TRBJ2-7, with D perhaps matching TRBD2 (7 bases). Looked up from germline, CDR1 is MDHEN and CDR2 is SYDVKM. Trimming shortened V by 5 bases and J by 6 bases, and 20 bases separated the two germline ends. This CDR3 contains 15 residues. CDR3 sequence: CASSAPGHPGGEQYF. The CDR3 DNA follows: TGTGCCAGCAGTGCCCCGGGACACCCGGGGGGCGAGCAGTACTTC.

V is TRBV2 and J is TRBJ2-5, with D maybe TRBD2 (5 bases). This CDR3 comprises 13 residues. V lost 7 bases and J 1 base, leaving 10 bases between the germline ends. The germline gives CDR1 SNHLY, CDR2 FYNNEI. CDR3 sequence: CASNRGTQETQYF. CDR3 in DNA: TGTGCCAGCAATCGGGGAACCCAAGAGACCCAGTACTTC.

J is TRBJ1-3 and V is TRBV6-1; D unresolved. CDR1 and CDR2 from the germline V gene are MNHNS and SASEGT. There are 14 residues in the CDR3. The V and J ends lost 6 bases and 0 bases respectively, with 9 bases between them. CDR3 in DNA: TGTGCCAGCAGGGAACAAGCCTCTGGAAACACCATATATTTT. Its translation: CASREQASGNTIYF.

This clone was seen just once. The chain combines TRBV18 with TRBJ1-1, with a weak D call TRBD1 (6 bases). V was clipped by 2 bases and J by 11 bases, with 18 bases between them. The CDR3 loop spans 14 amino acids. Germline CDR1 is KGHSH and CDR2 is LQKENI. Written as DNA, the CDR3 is TGTGCCAGCTCACCAATTTTCTGGGACAAGATTGCTTTCTTT. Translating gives CASSPIFWDKIAFF. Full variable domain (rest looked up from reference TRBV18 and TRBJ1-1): NAGVMQNPRHLVRRRGQEARLRCSPMKGHSHVYWYRQLPEEGLKFMVYLQKENIIDESGMPKERFSAEFPKEGPSILRIQQVVRGDSAAYFCASSPIFWDKIAFFGQGTRLTVV.

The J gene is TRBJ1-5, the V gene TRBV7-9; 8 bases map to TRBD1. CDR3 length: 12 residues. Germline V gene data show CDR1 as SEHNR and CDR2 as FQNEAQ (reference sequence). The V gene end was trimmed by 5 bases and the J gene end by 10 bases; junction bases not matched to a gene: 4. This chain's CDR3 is CASSRTGGPQHF. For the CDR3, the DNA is TGTGCCAGCAGCCGAACAGGGGGTCCCCAGCATTTT.

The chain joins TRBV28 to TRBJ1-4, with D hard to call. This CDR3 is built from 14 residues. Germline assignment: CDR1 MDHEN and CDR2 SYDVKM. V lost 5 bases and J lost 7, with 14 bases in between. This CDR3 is CASSTSGRVEKLFF. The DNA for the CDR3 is TGTGCCAGCAGTACATCCGGCCGGGTTGAAAAACTGTTTTTT.

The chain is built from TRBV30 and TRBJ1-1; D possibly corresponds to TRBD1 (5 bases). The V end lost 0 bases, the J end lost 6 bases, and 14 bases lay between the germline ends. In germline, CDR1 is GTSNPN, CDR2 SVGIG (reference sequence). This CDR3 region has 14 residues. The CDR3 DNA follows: TGTGCCTGGAGTGTGGGTGGGGGGGTCGCTGAAGCTTTCTTT. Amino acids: CAWSVGGGVAEAFF.

CDR3 nucleotide sequence: TGTGCCAGCAGCTTAGACCCCCGGCGGGGCCCGAACACCGGGGAGCTGTTTTTT. Protein: CASSLDPRRGPNTGELFF. The chain is built from TRBV7-8 and TRBJ2-2, with D possibly TRBD2 on 6 matching bases. V was trimmed by 1 base and J by 0 bases, leaving 15 bases between them. The CDR3 runs to 18 residues. Germline V CDR1 and CDR2: SGHVS, FQNEAQ.

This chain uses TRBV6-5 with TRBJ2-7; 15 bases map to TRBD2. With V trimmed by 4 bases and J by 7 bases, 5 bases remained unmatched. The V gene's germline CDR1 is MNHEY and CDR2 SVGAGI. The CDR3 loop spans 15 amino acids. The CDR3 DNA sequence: TGTGCCAGCAGTTCGGGACTAGCGGGAGGTCATGAGCAGTACTTC. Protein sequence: CASSSGLAGGHEQYF.

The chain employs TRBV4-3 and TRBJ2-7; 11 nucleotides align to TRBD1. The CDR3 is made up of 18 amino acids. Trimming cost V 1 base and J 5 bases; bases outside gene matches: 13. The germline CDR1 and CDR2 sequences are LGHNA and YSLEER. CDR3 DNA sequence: TGCGCCAGCAGCCAAGCTCCCGGCCCAGGACAGGGGGCCCACGAGCAGTACTTC. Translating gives CASSQAPGPGQGAHEQYF.

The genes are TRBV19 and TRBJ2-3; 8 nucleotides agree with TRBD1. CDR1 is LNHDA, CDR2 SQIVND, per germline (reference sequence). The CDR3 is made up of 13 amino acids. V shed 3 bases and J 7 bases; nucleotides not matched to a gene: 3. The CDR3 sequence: CASSIDRGNTQYF. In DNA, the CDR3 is TGTGCCAGTAGTATTGACAGGGGAAATACGCAGTATTTT.

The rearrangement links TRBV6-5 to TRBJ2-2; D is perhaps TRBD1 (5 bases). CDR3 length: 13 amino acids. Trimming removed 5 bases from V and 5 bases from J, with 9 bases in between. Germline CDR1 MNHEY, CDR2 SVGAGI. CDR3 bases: TGTGCCAGCAGTCTAGGGGCAACCGGGGAGCTGTTTTTT. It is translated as CASSLGATGELFF.